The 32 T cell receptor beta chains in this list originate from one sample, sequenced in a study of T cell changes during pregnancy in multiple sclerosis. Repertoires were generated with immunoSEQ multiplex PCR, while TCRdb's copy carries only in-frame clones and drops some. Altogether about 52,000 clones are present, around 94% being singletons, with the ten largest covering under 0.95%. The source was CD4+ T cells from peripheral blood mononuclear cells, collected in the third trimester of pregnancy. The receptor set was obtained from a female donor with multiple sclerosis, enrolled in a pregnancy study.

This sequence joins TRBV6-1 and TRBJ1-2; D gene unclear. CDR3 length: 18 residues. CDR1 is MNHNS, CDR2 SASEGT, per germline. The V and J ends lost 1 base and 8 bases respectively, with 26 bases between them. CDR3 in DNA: TGTGCCAGCAGTGAAGAAGGCAACAGCCCTCATATATTGTTCGGCTACACCTTC. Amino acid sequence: CASSEEGNSPHILFGYTF.

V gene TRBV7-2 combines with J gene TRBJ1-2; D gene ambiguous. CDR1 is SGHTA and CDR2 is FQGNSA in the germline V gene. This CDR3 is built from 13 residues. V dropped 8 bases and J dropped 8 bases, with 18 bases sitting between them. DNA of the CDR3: TGTGCCAGCGGGCGGGGAGGTTCCATCGGCTACACCTTC. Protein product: CASGRGGSIGYTF.

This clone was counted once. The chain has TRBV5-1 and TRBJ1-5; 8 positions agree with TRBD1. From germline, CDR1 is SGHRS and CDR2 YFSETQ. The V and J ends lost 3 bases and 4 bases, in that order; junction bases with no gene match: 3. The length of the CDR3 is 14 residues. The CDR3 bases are TGCGCCAGCAGCTCGGGACAGGAAAATCAGCCCCAGCATTTT. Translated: CASSSGQENQPQHF.

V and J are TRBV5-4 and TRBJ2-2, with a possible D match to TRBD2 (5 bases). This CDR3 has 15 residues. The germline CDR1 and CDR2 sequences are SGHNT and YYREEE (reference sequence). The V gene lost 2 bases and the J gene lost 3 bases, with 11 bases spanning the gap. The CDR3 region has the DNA TGTGCCAGCAGCTTCGAGTTGGACTACACCGGGGAGCTGTTTTTT. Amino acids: CASSFELDYTGELFF.

This CDR3 is CASSPLGGTSGTRYEQYF. The CDR3, as DNA: TGTGCCAGCTCACCCTTAGGGGGGACTAGCGGGACCCGCTACGAGCAGTACTTC. The chain employs TRBV18 and TRBJ2-7; 13 bases map to TRBD2. Losses at the gene ends were 3 bases for V and 3 bases for J; bases not matched to a gene: 11. Germline values: CDR1 KGHSH, CDR2 LQKENI. The CDR3 covers 18 residues.

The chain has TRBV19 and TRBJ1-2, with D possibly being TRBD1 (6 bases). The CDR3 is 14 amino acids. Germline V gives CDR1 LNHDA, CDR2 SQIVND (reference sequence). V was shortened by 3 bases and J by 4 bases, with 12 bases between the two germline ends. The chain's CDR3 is CASSMETGLYGYTF. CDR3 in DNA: TGTGCCAGTAGTATGGAGACAGGCCTCTATGGCTACACCTTC.

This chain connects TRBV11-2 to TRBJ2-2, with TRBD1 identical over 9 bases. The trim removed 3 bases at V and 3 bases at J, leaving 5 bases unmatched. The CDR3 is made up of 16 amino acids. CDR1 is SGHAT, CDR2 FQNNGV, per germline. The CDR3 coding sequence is TGTGCCAGCAGCTTTCCGAGACAGGGGGACACCGGGGAGCTGTTTTTT. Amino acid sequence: CASSFPRQGDTGELFF.

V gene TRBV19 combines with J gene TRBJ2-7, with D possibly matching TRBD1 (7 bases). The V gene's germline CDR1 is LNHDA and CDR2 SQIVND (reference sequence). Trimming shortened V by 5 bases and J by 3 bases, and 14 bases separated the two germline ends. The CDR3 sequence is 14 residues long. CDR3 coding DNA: TGTGCCAGTAGTGTCGCAGGGGGGAGCTACGAGCAGTACTTC. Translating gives CASSVAGGSYEQYF.

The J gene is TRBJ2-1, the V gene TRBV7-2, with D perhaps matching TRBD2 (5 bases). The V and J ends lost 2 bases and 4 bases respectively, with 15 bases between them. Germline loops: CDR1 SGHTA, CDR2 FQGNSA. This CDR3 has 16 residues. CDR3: CASSLSRGIGYNEQFF. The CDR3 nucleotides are TGTGCCAGCAGCTTAAGTCGGGGTATAGGTTACAATGAGCAGTTCTTC. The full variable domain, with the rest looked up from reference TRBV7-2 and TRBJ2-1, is GAGVSQSPSNKVTEKGKDVELRCDPISGHTALYWYRQSLGQGLEFLIYFQGNSAPDKSGLPSDRFSAERTGGSVSTLTIQRTQQEDSAVYLCASSLSRGIGYNEQFFGPGTRLTVL.

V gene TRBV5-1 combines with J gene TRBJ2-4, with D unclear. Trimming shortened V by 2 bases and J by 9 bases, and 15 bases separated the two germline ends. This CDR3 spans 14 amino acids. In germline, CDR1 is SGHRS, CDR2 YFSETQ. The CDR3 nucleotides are TGCGCCAGCAGCTTAAATCCGGTCCCCCCCATTCAGTACTTC. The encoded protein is CASSLNPVPPIQYF.

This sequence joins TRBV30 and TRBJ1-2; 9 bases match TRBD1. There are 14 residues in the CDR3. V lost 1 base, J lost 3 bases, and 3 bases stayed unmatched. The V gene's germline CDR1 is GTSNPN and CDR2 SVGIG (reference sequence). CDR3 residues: CAWSGQGGYYGYTF. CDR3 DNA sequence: TGTGCCTGGAGTGGACAGGGGGGATACTATGGCTACACCTTC.

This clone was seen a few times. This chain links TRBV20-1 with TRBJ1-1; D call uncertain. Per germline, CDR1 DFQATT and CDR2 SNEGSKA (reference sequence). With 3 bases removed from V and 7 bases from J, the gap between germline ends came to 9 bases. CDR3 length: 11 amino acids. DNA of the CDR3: TGCAGTGCTAGGTACAAGATTGAAGCTTTCTTT. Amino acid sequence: CSARYKIEAFF.

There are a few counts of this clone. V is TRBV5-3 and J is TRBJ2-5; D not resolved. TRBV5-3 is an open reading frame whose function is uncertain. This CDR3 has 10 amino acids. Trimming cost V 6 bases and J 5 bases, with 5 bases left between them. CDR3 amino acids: CARTRETQYF. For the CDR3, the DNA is TGTGCCAGAACTCGGGAGACCCAGTACTTC.

The DNA for the CDR3 is TGCGCCAGCAGCTTGAGGCTAATGGGGGGTTCTAGCACAGATACGCAGTATTTT. Residues: CASSLRLMGGSSTDTQYF. The chain couples TRBV5-1 to TRBJ2-3; maybe TRBD2 (6 bases). Trimming left V 1 base short and J 0 bases short, with 18 bases between. The CDR3 runs 18 residues. CDR1 and CDR2 (germline): SGHRS, YFSETQ.

CDR3 sequence: CASSVATSGSNEQFF. Written as DNA, the CDR3 is TGTGCCAGCAGCGTAGCGACTAGCGGCTCCAATGAGCAGTTCTTC. The rearrangement links TRBV9 to TRBJ2-1, with 9 bases identical to TRBD2. Germline lookup yields CDR1 SGDLS and CDR2 YYNGEE. The CDR3 has 15 amino acids. J lost 6 bases, V lost 0 bases, and 4 bases had no gene match.

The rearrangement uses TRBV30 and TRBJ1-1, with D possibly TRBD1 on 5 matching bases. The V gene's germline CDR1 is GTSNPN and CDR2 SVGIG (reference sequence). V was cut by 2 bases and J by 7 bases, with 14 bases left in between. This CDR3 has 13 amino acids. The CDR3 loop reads CAWSFRRDGEAFF. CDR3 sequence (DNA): TGTGCCTGGAGTTTCAGGAGGGACGGTGAAGCTTTCTTT.

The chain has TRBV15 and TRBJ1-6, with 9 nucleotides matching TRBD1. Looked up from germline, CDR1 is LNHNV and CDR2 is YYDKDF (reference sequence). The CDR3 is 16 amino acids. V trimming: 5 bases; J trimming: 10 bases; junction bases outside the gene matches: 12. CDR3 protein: CATSVRWGQGGSPLHF. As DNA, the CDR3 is TGTGCCACCAGCGTAAGATGGGGACAGGGAGGGTCACCCCTCCACTTT.

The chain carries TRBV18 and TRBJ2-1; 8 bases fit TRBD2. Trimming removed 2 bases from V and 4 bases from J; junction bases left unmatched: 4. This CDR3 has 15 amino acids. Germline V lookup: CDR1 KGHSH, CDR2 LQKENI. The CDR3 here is CASSPRIAGYNEQFF. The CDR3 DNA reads TGTGCCAGCTCACCAAGGATAGCGGGGTACAATGAGCAGTTCTTC.

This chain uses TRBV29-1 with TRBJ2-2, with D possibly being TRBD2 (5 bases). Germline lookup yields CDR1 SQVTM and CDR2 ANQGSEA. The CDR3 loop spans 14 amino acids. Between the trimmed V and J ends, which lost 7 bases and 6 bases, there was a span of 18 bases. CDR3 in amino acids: CSASPGARAGELFF. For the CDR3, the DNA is TGCAGCGCAAGCCCCGGAGCGCGGGCCGGGGAGCTGTTTTTT.

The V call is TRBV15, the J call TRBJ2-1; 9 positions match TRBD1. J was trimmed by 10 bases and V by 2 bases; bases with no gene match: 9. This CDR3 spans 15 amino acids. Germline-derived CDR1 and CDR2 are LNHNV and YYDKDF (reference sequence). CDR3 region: CATSRQVGQGLEQFF. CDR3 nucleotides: TGTGCCACCAGCAGACAAGTGGGACAGGGTCTCGAGCAGTTCTTC.

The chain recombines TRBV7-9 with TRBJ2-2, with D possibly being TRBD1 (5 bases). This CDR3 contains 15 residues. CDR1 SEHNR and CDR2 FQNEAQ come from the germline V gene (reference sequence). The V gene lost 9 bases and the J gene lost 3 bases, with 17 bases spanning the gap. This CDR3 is CASGHQSMDTGELFF. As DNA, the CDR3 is TGTGCCAGTGGACACCAATCGATGGACACCGGGGAGCTGTTTTTT.

The CDR3 DNA follows: TGTGCCGGCCGAACCAGGGGTTGGGACACTGAAGCTTTCTTT. It yields the protein CAGRTRGWDTEAFF. V gene TRBV2 combines with J gene TRBJ1-1; tentative D call: TRBD1 (6 bases). CDR3 length equals 14 residues. CDR1 SNHLY and CDR2 FYNNEI come from the germline V gene. V was trimmed by 11 bases and J by 3 bases, leaving 19 bases between them.

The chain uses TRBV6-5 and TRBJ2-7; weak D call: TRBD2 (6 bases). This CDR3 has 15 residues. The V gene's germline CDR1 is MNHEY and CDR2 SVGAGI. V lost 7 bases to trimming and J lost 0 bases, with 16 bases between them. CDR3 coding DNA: TGTGCCAGCACCTCTCCCGGGGGAACCTCCTACGAGCAGTACTTC. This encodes CASTSPGGTSYEQYF.

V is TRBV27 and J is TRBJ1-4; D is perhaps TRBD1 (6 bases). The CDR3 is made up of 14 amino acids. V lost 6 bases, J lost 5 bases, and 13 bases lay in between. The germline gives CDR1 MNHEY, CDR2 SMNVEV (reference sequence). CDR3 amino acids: CASRLSQGNEKLFF. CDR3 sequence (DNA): TGTGCCAGCAGACTCAGTCAGGGGAATGAAAAACTGTTTTTT.

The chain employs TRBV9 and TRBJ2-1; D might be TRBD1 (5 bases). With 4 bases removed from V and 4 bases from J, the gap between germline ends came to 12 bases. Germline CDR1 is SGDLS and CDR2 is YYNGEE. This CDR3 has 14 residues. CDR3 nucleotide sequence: TGTGCCAGCAGCCCGCGTGGACAATACAATGAGCAGTTCTTC. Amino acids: CASSPRGQYNEQFF.

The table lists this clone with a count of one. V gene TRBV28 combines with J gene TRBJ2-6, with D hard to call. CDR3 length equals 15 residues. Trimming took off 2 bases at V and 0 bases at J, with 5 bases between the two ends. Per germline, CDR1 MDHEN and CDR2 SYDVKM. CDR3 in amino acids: CASSLGPSGANVLTF. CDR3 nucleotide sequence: TGTGCCAGCAGTTTAGGGCCCTCTGGGGCCAACGTCCTGACTTTC.

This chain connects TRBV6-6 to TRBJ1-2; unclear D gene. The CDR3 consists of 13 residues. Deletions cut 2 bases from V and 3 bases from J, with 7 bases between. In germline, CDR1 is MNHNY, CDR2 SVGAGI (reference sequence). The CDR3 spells CASSYAGDYGYTF. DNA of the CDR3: TGTGCCAGCAGTTACGCGGGCGACTATGGCTACACCTTC.

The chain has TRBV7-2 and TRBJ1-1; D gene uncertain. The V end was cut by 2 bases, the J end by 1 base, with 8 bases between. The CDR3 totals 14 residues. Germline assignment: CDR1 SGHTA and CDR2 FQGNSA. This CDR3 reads CASSLLAGNTEAFF. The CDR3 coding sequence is TGTGCCAGCAGCTTATTAGCGGGGAACACTGAAGCTTTCTTT. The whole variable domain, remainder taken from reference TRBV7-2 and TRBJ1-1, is GAGVSQSPSNKVTEKGKDVELRCDPISGHTALYWYRQSLGQGLEFLIYFQGNSAPDKSGLPSDRFSAERTGGSVSTLTIQRTQQEDSAVYLCASSLLAGNTEAFFGQGTRLTVV.

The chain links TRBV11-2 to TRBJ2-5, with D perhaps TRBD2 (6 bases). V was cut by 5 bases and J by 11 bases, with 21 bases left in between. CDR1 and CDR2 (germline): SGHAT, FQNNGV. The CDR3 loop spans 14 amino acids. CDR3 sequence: CASSGHRDLSGQYF. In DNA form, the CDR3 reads TGTGCCAGCAGCGGCCACCGGGACCTCAGCGGGCAGTACTTC.

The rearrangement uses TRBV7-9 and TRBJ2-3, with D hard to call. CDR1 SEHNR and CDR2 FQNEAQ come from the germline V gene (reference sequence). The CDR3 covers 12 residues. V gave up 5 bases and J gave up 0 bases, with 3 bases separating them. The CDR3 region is CASSRSTDTQYF. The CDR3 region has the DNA TGTGCCAGCAGCCGGAGCACAGATACGCAGTATTTT.

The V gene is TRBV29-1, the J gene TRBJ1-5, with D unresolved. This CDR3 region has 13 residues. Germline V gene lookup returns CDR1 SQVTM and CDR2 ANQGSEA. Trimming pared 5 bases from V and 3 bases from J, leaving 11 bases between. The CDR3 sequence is CSVITAPNQPQHF. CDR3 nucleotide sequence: TGCAGCGTTATTACAGCTCCCAATCAGCCCCAGCATTTT.

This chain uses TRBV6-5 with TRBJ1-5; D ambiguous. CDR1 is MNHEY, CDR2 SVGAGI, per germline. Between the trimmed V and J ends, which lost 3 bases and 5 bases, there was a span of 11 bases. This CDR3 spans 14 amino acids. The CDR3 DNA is TGTGCCAGCAGTTATTTTTCCGGGGATCAGCCCCAGCATTTT. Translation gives CASSYFSGDQPQHF.